The rows below give T cell receptor beta chains drawn from one sample of a study of T cells after yellow fever vaccination. Each CDR3 protein gets one entry after TCRdb re-called the 5' RACE reads with MiXCR. The repertoire holds 200,000 to 300,000 distinct CDR3 sequences, with approximately 6.8% as singletons. The source material was CD4+ T cells sorted from PBMCs, sampled on the day of the yellow fever booster vaccination. The receptors were gathered from a man between 25 and 39 years old who received the YFV17D yellow fever vaccine. The CDR3 runs from the conserved cysteine through the conserved F or W. A D gene is named only where the DNA matches it firmly. A clone size is listed for some rows: how often the clone was seen (once, few, many), or a class if it is expanded.

>TRBV18|TRBJ2-6|many|.
TGTGCCAGCAGTCCGTCTGGGGCCAACGTCCTGACTTTC
CASSPSGANVLTF
>TRBV12-3/TRBV12-4|TRBJ1-6|.|.
TGTGCCAGCAGTTTTGAGCGGGCCCGATCACCCCTCCACTTT
CASSFERARSPLHF
>TRBV2|TRBJ2-4|many|.
TGTGCCAGCAGTGAAGTAAGGACAGTAAACATTCAGTACTTC
CASSEVRTVNIQYF
>TRBV20-1|TRBJ2-1|.|TRBD2
TGCAGTGCAACTCTAGCGGCCGGCGATGAGCAGTTCTTC
CSATLAAGDEQFF
>TRBV4-3|TRBJ2-7|many|.
TGCGCCAGCAGCCAAGATTTAGGGGTATACGAGCAGTACTTC
CASSQDLGVYEQYF
>TRBV5-1|TRBJ2-1|many|TRBD2
TGCGCCAGCAGCATAGCCTTGAGGGGACTAGCTCACAATGAGCAGTTCTTC
CASSIALRGLAHNEQFF
>TRBV3-1|TRBJ2-7|.|TRBD2
TGTGCCAGCAGCCACTCAAGCGGGAGGAGGGCCTACGAGCAGTACTTC
CASSHSSGRRAYEQYF
>TRBV7-2|TRBJ2-7|few|TRBD1
TGTGCCAGCAGCTTTGCCGGGACAGAGGCCTACGAGCAGTACTTC
CASSFAGTEAYEQYF
>TRBV6-5|TRBJ2-7|.|TRBD2
TGTGCCAGCAGTTACTCGGGTAGCGGGGCATACGAGCAGTACTTC
CASSYSGSGAYEQYF
>TRBV6-5|TRBJ2-1|.|.
TGTGCCAGCAGTTACCTGGGCGATGAGCAGTTCTTC
CASSYLGDEQFF
>TRBV12-3/TRBV12-4|TRBJ2-7|.|.
TGTGCCAGCACCCCCGGGGGTGCCTACGAGCAGTACTTC
CASTPGGAYEQYF
>TRBV27|TRBJ2-1|.|TRBD2
TGTGCCAGCAGACGGACTAGCGTTACTTCTAGCTCCTACAATGAGCAGTTCTTC
CASRRTSVTSSSYNEQFF
>TRBV5-4|TRBJ2-2|few|.
TGTGCCAGCAGCTCTCGGGGTACAGGCAACACCGGGGAGCTGTTTTTT
CASSSRGTGNTGELFF
>TRBV3-1|TRBJ2-4|few|.
TGTGCCAGCAGCCATGGAGGCATTCAGTACTTC
CASSHGGIQYF
>TRBV12-3/TRBV12-4|TRBJ2-4|.|.
TGTGCCAGCAGTTCCTTTTCAGGGGGAGGCAAAAACATTCAGTACTTC
CASSSFSGGGKNIQYF
>TRBV24-1|TRBJ2-5|.|.
TGTGCCACCAGTGATTTGCAGGAGGAGACCCAGTACTTC
CATSDLQEETQYF
>TRBV5-1|TRBJ2-4|.|TRBD1
TGCGCCAGCAGCGAATCCGGGACAGGGGTGAACATTCAGTACTTC
CASSESGTGVNIQYF
>TRBV20-1|TRBJ2-7|.|.
TGCAGTGCCGTGGCGGGTGGCGAGCAGTACTTC
CSAVAGGEQYF
>TRBV4-2|TRBJ2-1|.|TRBD1
TGTGCCAGCAGCCAAGACCCATCACAGGGGCCCTACAATGAGCAGTTCTTC
CASSQDPSQGPYNEQFF
>TRBV3-1|TRBJ2-2|few|TRBD2
TGTGCCAGCAGCCACGCGGGAGGGCCTGGCGGGGAGCTGTTTTTT
CASSHAGGPGGELFF
>TRBV11-2|TRBJ1-4|.|.
TGTGCCAGCAGCCGAACTCTCGGGCAGGGAAATGAAAAACTGTTTTTT
CASSRTLGQGNEKLFF
>TRBV6-5|TRBJ1-6|.|.
TGTGCCAGCAGTTACTCGGTGGCTCCAGTCGCTAATTCACCCCTCCACTTT
CASSYSVAPVANSPLHF
>TRBV5-6|TRBJ2-1|.|TRBD2
TGTGCCAGCAGCTTGGGAGGGACTAGCGGAAGATACAATGAGCAGTTCTTC
CASSLGGTSGRYNEQFF
>TRBV7-9|TRBJ1-6|.|.
TGTGCCAGCAGCTTACAGGTCGCAGATTCACCCCTCCACTTT
CASSLQVADSPLHF
>TRBV5-1|TRBJ2-7|many|.
TGCGCCAGCAGCTTGGTGGTTCAGGGCAACGAGCAGTACTTC
CASSLVVQGNEQYF
>TRBV10-3|TRBJ2-3|many|.
TGTGCCATCAGTGAGGGTACTAGTGTGCGGACAGATACGCAGTATTTT
CAISEGTSVRTDTQYF
>TRBV6-2/TRBV6-3|TRBJ2-1|few|TRBD1
TGTGCCAGCATCCCGACAGGGCGAAGCGCTAGTCAGTTCTTC
CASIPTGRSASQFF
>TRBV11-2|TRBJ2-7|.|.
TGTGCCAGCGCCCAAGGTGGCAGGGGCAATCTTTACGAGCAGTACTTC
CASAQGGRGNLYEQYF
>TRBV7-7|TRBJ2-1|.|.
TGTGCCAGCAGCTCAGGCCGAGACAATGAGCAGTTCTTC
CASSSGRDNEQFF
>TRBV29-1|TRBJ2-2|many|TRBD1
TGCAGCGTTAGACAGGGAGGGGAGCTGTTTTTT
CSVRQGGELFF
>TRBV7-3|TRBJ2-1|.|.
TGTGCCAGCAGCTTATTTCAGCGGGCTGACTACAATGAGCAGTTCTTC
CASSLFQRADYNEQFF
>TRBV18|TRBJ2-7|few|.
TGTGCCAGCTCCCGGACAGCGATATCCGAAGCGGGGACCTTCTACGAGCAGTACTTC
CASSRTAISEAGTFYEQYF
>TRBV7-9|TRBJ1-4|few|TRBD1
TGTGCCAGCAGCCCGGGACAGGGGAAAGAAAAACTGTTTTTT
CASSPGQGKEKLFF
>TRBV30|TRBJ2-1|.|TRBD2
TGTGCCTGGAAGGTGACTAGCGGGAGCTTTGAGCAGTTCTTC
CAWKVTSGSFEQFF
>TRBV20-1|TRBJ2-4|few|.
TGCAGTGTTTCACAGTCAGCCAAAAACATTCAGTACTTC
CSVSQSAKNIQYF
>TRBV5-4|TRBJ1-1|.|.
TGTGCCAGCAGCTACCCCGGGAACACTGAAGCTTTCTTT
CASSYPGNTEAFF
>TRBV6-2/TRBV6-3|TRBJ2-7|many|.
TGTGCCAGCAGTTATGGGGAAAGGCTCGAGCAGTACTTC
CASSYGERLEQYF
>TRBV5-1|TRBJ2-3|many|.
TGCGCCAGCAGCTCACCAGGGGCAGATACGCAGTATTTT
CASSSPGADTQYF
>TRBV9|TRBJ2-1|few|.
TGTGCCAGCAGCGTAGCCTGGCCCGGGTGGGATGAGCAGTTCTTC
CASSVAWPGWDEQFF
>TRBV7-2|TRBJ2-3|few|.
TGTGCCAGCAGCTTCGGGTTTGGCACAGATACGCAGTATTTT
CASSFGFGTDTQYF
>TRBV10-3|TRBJ2-2|few|.
TGTGCCATCTCGGGGTTGGACACCGGGGAGCTGTTTTTT
CAISGLDTGELFF
>TRBV6-1|TRBJ2-5|.|.
TGTGCCAGCAGTGTCCCAGGGACTGAGACCCAGTACTTC
CASSVPGTETQYF
>TRBV18|TRBJ2-7|many|TRBD2
TGTGCCAGCTCACCAAATAGCGGGGACAAATACGAGCAGTACTTC
CASSPNSGDKYEQYF
>TRBV2|TRBJ2-7|many|.
TGTGCCAGCACTAGGGAGGCCCACGAGCAGTACTTC
CASTREAHEQYF
>TRBV6-6|TRBJ1-2|many|.
TGTGCCAGCAGTTACTCAGTAGAAGGAGGCTACACCTTC
CASSYSVEGGYTF
>TRBV7-2|TRBJ2-7|many|TRBD2
TGTGCCAGCAGCTCCGGGACTAGCGGAGGCTACGAGCAGTACTTC
CASSSGTSGGYEQYF
>TRBV6-5|TRBJ2-1|.|TRBD1
TGTGCCAGCAGTTACGGGGACAGGGAGAATGAGCAGTTCTTC
CASSYGDRENEQFF
>TRBV20-1|TRBJ2-5|.|.
TGCAGTGCCAGAAACCTGCGAGTTTCGGGGACCCAGTACTTC
CSARNLRVSGTQYF
>TRBV7-8|TRBJ2-1|many|TRBD2
TGTGCCAGCAGACCAGGGCGGGCTAGCGGGAGCGATGAGCAGTTCTTC
CASRPGRASGSDEQFF
>TRBV12-3/TRBV12-4|TRBJ2-5|.|TRBD2
TGTGCCAGCACCACGGGACTAGCGGGAGATGCGTACTTC
CASTTGLAGDAYF
>TRBV6-2/TRBV6-3|TRBJ1-1|many|.
TGTGCCACAAAAAAGGGTTACACCACTGAAGCTTTCTTT
CATKKGYTTEAFF
>TRBV11-3|TRBJ2-4|.|.
TGTGCCAGCAGCTTAGATAGGATGAACATTCAGTACTTC
CASSLDRMNIQYF
>TRBV20-1|TRBJ1-6|.|.
TGCAGTGCTAGAGATCCGGGGGCCTATAATTCACCCCTCCACTTT
CSARDPGAYNSPLHF
>TRBV7-2|TRBJ2-7|many|.
TGTGCCAGCAGCCAAAATCCACAGGGCTACGAGCAGTACTTC
CASSQNPQGYEQYF
>TRBV7-2|TRBJ2-3|many|.
TGTGCCAGCAGCCGGGAACCTACAGATACGCAGTATTTT
CASSREPTDTQYF
>TRBV12-3/TRBV12-4|TRBJ1-4|few|.
TGTGCCACCAAGGCAGGGAGGTTTGGTGAAAAACTGTTTTTT
CATKAGRFGEKLFF
>TRBV19|TRBJ2-1|few|TRBD2
TGTGCCAGTAGTACCGGGGGGAGTTACTACAATGAGCAGTTCTTC
CASSTGGSYYNEQFF